This paragraph reports one T cell receptor beta chain. Its antigen is unknown. Base qualities are not provided; no much larger clone lies one nucleotide away. Libraries were made using 5' RACE. Instrument used: Illumina HiSeq 2500. The second PCR ran for about 6 to 12 cycles and used a J-beta primer mix along with a sample-barcoded 5' primer. A unique molecular identifier was introduced onto each TCR beta cDNA molecule by a template-switch 5' adaptor carrying 12 random nucleotides. At least 2.5 million CDR3-containing paired-end reads were obtained from each sample. All of the RNA was converted into first-strand cDNA using the Mint cDNA synthesis kit, with a TRBC-specific oligonucleotide serving as the primer. After uracil-DNA glycosylase treatment, a first 18-cycle PCR used universal primers M1SS and BC2_uni_R on all cDNA. The paper's data handling went like this. For normalization, 1 million high-quality reads were randomly selected from each sample, with every read carrying a distinct molecular identifier. Instead of being binned into consensus sequences, reads with shared molecular identifiers were discarded. CDR3 identification, clonotype clustering and error correction used MiTCR with a Q25 quality threshold and the strictest error-elimination algorithm. A nonparametric unseen species model with Euler transformation was used to estimate a lower bound on total TCR beta diversity. Through fastp at Q25 and MiXCR, TCRdb rebuilt clones from the public reads, retaining in-frame beta chains. CDR3 protein sequences are deduplicated, and each keeps its most common genes and DNA. TCRdb, not the authors, supplied the V and J calls. In all, the sample holds almost 1 million distinct CDR3 sequences, and roughly half of those were seen once. About a fifth of the sample is taken by the ten largest.

As encoded in the germline V gene, CDR1 is SGHTA while CDR2 is FQGNSA. The CDR3 holds 14 amino acids from the cysteine to the phenylalanine. Only the CDR3 region is kept as DNA, spanning 42 bases read in frame from base 1. The data were obtained in a study of blood T cells in healthy people across ages (dated by TCRdb to between 2015 and 2017). For the wider study: In model experiments, template switching captured roughly one uniquely barcoded TCR beta cDNA molecule for every two T cells. The study measured age-related changes in TCR beta repertoire diversity using deep sequencing normalized with unique cDNA molecular identifiers. Four age groups were formed from the donors: young (average roughly 15 years), middle-aged (just under 40), aged (around 62) and long-lived (approximately 80). To avoid experimental bias, donors of different ages were randomly spread across the sequencing lanes. Two additional independent replicas of 1 million unique cDNA reads from the same blood draw were analyzed for two donors (one aged 18 to 30 and one aged 80 or older).

Systemically healthy Caucasian individuals from Russia, about 38 in total and aged roughly 6 to 90 years, were included as donors. Around 10 milliliters of peripheral blood were drawn from each donor into EDTA-treated Vacutainer tubes. PBMCs were isolated by Ficoll-Paque density-gradient centrifugation, with at least 7 million obtained per sample. Total RNA, at least 5 micrograms per sample, was extracted from PBMCs with Trizol reagent. The percentages of naive CD45RAhigh/CD27high T cells were determined by flow cytometry on a PBMC aliquot from every donor. The paper as a whole reports these results and caveats: Compared with the aged group, the long-lived group had more naive CD4+ T cells, fewer expanded clones and increased TCR diversity, a pattern suggesting age selection. The percentage of naive T cells measured by flow cytometry correlated strongly with observed TCR beta diversity. Estimates of total diversity based on one million sequenced T cells were considered lower bounds and underestimates. Donor CMV infection status was unknown, potentially confounding age-related changes in expanded clonotypes. Observed TCR beta diversity per million T cells fell roughly linearly with age, and a significant reduction was already apparent by age roughly 40. Since profiling was done on bulk unsorted PBMCs, naive and antigen-experienced compartments could not be conclusively compared.

The chain links TRBV7-2 with TRBJ2-5; D gene: possibly TRBD2, on 5 matching bases. The J call is doubtful: the DNA matches TRBJ2-7 better. The specimen sequenced was blood. The sequence came from a woman aged 55-69 years in good health. The CDR3 is CASSYPGTFYEQYF. The nucleotides read TGTGCCAGCAGCTACCCGGGAACATTCTACGAGCAGTACTTC.